This T cell receptor beta chain was sequenced in a study of T cell responses to AZD1222 COVID-19 vaccine. As regards this clone: Its antigen is still unknown.

Study outcomes and limitations: Unmutated variant regions are reportedly targeted by nearly half of spike-specific TCRs.

Some clones are missing from TCRdb's copy, which holds only in-frame ones; the method was immunoSEQ multiplex PCR. The profile shows some 94,000 clones, about nine tenths of them singletons. J was trimmed by 2 bases and V by 4 bases; bases with no gene match: 15. The germline CDR1 and CDR2 sequences are SGHNT and YYREEE (reference sequence). The length of the CDR3 is 18 residues. The material sequenced was peripheral blood, taken 28 days after the second AZD1222 dose. This receptor was identified in an adult who received the AZD1222 COVID-19 vaccine. This chain connects TRBV5-4 to TRBJ2-3, with 8 bases matching TRBD1. The CDR3: CASSKLKGQGGTTDTQYF. CDR3 nucleotide sequence: TGTGCCAGCAGCAAACTAAAAGGACAGGGAGGCACCACAGATACGCAGTATTTT.